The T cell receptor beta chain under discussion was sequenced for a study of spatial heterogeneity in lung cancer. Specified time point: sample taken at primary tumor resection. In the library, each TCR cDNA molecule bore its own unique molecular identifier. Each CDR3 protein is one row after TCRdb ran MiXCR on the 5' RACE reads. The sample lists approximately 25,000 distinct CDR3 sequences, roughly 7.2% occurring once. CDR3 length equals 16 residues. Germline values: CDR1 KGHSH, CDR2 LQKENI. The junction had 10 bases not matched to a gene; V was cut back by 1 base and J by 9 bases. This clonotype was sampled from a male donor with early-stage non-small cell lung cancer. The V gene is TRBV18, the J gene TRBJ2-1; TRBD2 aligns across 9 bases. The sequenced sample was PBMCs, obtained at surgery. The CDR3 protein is CASSPRRTSVTSEQFF. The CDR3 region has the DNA TGTGCCAGCTCACCACGTAGGACTAGCGTTACCAGTGAGCAGTTCTTC.